Reported below is one TCR beta chain. Its antigen is currently not known. No qualities accompany the bases; no much larger clone lies one base away. Collaborating institutions collected whole blood in K2EDTA tubes following their own protocols. For TCRbeta analysis, collaborators shipped samples in one of three forms: frozen whole blood, isolated PBMCs, or DNA extracted from either of those sample types. Taken from the germline V gene (reference sequence), the CDR1 and CDR2 loops are LGHDT and YNNKEL. Trimming accounts for 5 bases at V and 4 bases at J, while the number of junction bases matched to no gene is 7. There are 15 amino acids in the CDR3, from cysteine to phenylalanine inclusive. Just CDR3 DNA is preserved here, 45 bases in frame from base 1. TCRbeta CDR3 regions were amplified from genomic DNA by means of the immunoSEQ Assay, a bias-controlled multiplex PCR. On the authors' methods: Within the assay, amplification of reference gene primers was used to estimate how many nucleated cells each sample contained. Sequence reads were collapsed and filtered to measure the absolute abundance of every unique TCRbeta CDR3 rearrangement. Productive Simpson clonality was computed per sample as the square root of Simpson's diversity index over productive rearrangements. The source is immuneACCESS, and TCRdb retained only in-frame sequences with V and J called. Part of the clones is not carried over; for the studies checked, unresolved V genes explain less than half of this, and the remainder is unexplained. Clone size and the V and J calls come from that table; the DNA yielded D and trimming. In this sample the table shows 150,000 to 200,000 clones, over 75% of which occur a single time. Of the sample, about 2.8% is held by the ten largest clones.

This sample is drawn from a study of blood T cell repertoires in COVID-19 (dated by TCRdb to 2018 to 2021). For the study in its entirety: Collaborator samples came from the United States, Italy and Spain and covered acute and convalescent phases of COVID-19. Samples were obtained from the ongoing ImmuneRACE study (first 160 participants) and from about 1,300 subjects provided by 6 global collaborators. Where HLA class I and class II types were available, the types were taken from metadata supplied by the sample provider, not from assay-based typing. A freely available public database, intended as a resource for researchers studying the immune response to SARS-CoV-2, is where the repertoires were released. The prospective study material was composed of cDNA or gDNA derived from T cells, B-cell-depleted T cells, or PBMCs. Nearly every sample came with metadata listing a de-identified subject ID, COVID-19 status, age in years and sex. The dataset comprised deeply sampled blood TCRbeta repertoires from subjects exposed to, actively infected with, or recovered from COVID-19. Overall results and qualifications from the work: The amount of clinical and demographic metadata varied by source and participant and was provided uncurated.

Here the chain combines TRBV3-1 (or the pseudogene TRBV3-2) and TRBJ2-7; 11 central nucleotides agree with TRBD2. This TCR came from a woman at least 80 years old with active or convalescent COVID-19. The sequencing input was peripheral blood. CDR3 sequence: CASSGASGGMYEQYF. The nucleotides read TGTGCCAGCAGCGGAGCTAGCGGGGGGATGTACGAGCAGTACTTC.